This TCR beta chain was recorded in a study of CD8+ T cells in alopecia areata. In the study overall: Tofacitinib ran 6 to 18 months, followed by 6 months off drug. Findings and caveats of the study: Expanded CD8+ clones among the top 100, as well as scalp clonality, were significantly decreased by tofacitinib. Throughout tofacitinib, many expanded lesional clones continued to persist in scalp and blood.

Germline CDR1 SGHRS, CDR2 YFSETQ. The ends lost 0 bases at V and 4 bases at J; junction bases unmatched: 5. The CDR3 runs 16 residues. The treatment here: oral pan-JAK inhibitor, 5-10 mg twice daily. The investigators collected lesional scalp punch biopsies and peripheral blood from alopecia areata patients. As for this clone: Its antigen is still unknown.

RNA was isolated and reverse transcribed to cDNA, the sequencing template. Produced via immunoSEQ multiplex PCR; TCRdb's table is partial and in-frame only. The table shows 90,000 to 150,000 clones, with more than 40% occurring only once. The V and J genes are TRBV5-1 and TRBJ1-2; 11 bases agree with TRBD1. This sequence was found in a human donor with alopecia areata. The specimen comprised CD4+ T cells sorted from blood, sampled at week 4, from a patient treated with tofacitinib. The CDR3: CASSLGTGGGVYGYTF. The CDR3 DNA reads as TGCGCCAGCAGCTTGGGGACAGGGGGCGGCGTCTATGGCTACACCTTC.